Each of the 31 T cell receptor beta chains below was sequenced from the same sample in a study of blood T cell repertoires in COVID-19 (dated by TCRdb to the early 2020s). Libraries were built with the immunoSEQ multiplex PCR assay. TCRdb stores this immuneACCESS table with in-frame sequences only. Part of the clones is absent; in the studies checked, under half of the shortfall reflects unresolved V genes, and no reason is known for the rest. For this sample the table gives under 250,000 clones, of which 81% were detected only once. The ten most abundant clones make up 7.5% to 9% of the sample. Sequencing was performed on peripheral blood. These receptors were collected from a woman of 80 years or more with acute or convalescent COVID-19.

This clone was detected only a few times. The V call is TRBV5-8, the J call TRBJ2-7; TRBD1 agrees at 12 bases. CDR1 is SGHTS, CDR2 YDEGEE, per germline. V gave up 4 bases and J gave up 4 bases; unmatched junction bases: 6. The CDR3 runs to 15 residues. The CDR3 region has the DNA TGTGCCAGCAGCAGAACGGGACAGGGGGCTTACGAGCAGTACTTC. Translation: CASSRTGQGAYEQYF.

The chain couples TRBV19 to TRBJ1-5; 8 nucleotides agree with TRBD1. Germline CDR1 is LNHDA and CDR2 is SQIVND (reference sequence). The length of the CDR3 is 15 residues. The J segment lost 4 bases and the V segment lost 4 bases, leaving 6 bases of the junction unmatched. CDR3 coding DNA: TGTGCCAGTAGTACCACGGACAGGGATAATCAGCCCCAGCATTTT. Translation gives CASSTTDRDNQPQHF. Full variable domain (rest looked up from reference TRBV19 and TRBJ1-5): DGGITQSPKYLFRKEGQNVTLSCEQNLNHDAMYWYRQDPGQGLRLIYYSQIVNDFQKGDIAEGYSVSREKKESFPLTVTSAQKNPTAFYLCASSTTDRDNQPQHFGDGTRLSIL.

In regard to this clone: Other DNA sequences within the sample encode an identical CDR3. In DNA, the CDR3 is TGCGCCAGCAGCTTGGGACAGGGGGCGAACACCGGGGAGCTGTTTTTT. Translating it yields CASSLGQGANTGELFF. The V gene is TRBV5-1, the J gene TRBJ2-2, with 9 bases matching TRBD1. The ends lost 0 bases at V and 0 bases at J; junction bases unmatched: 0. The CDR3 contains 16 residues. CDR1 and CDR2 from the germline V gene are SGHRS and YFSETQ. The full variable domain, its missing parts supplied by reference TRBV5-1 and TRBJ2-2, is KAGVTQTPRYLIKTRGQQVTLSCSPISGHRSVSWYQQTPGQGLQFLFEYFSETQRNKGNFPGRFSGRQFSNSRSEMNVSTLELGDSALYLCASSLGQGANTGELFFGEGSRLTVL.

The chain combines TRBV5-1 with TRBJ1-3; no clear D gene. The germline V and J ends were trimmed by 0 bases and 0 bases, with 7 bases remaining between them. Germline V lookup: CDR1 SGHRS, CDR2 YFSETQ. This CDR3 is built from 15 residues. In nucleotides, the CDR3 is TGCGCCAGCAGCTTGGGCGCCGGCTCTGGAAACACCATATATTTT. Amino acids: CASSLGAGSGNTIYF.

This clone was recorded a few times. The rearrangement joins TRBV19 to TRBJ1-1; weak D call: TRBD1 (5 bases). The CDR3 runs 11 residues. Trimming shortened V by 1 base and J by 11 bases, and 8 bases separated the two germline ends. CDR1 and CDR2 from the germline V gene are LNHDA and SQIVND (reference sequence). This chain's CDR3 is CASSIVAGAFF. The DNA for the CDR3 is TGTGCCAGTAGTATAGTCGCAGGGGCTTTCTTT.

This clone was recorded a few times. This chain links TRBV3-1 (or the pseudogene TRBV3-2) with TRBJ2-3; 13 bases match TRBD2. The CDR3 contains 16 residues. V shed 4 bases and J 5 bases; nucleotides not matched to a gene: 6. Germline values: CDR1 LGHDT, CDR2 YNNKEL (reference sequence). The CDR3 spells CASSLGLAGAGDTQYF. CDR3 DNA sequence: TGTGCCAGCAGCCTCGGACTAGCGGGGGCCGGAGATACGCAGTATTTT.

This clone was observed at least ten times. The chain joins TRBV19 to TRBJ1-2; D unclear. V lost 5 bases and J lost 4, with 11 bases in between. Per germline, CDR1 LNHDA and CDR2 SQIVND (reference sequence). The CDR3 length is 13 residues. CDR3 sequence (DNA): TGTGCCAGTAGTCTTACAGAGAGCTATGGCTACACCTTC. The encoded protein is CASSLTESYGYTF.

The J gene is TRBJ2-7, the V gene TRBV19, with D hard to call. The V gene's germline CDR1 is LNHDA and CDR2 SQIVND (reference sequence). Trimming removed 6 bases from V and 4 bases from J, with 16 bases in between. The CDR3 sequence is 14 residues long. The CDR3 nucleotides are TGTGCCAGTAGCCAACAGTCTTCGGCTTACGAGCAGTACTTC. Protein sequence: CASSQQSSAYEQYF. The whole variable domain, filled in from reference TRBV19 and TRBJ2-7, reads DGGITQSPKYLFRKEGQNVTLSCEQNLNHDAMYWYRQDPGQGLRLIYYSQIVNDFQKGDIAEGYSVSREKKESFPLTVTSAQKNPTAFYLCASSQQSSAYEQYFGPGTRLTVT.

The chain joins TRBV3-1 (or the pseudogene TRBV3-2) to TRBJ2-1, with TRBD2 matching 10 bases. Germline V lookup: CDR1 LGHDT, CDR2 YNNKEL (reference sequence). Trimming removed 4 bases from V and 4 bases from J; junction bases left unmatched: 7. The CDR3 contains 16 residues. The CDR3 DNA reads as TGTGCCAGCAGCCCCTTGGGAGCGGGAGGGTACAATGAGCAGTTCTTC. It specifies CASSPLGAGGYNEQFF.

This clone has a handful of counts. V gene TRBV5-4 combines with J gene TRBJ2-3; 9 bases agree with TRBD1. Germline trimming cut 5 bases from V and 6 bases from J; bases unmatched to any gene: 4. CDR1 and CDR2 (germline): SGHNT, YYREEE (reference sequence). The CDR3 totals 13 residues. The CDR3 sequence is CASSRQGGDTQYF. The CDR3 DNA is TGTGCCAGCAGTCGACAGGGGGGGGATACGCAGTATTTT.

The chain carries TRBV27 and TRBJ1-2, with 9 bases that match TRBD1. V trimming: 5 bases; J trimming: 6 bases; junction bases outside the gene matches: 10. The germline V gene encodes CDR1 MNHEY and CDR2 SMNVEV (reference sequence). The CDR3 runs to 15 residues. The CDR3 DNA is TGTGCCAGCAGTAGCGCCGGGACAGGGATTGATGGCTACACCTTC. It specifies CASSSAGTGIDGYTF.

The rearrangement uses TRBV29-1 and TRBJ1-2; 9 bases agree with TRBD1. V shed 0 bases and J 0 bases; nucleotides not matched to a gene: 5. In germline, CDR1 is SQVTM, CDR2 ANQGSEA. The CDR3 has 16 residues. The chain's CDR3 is CSVEDARQGANYGYTF. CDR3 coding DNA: TGCAGCGTTGAAGACGCGAGACAGGGGGCTAACTATGGCTACACCTTC.

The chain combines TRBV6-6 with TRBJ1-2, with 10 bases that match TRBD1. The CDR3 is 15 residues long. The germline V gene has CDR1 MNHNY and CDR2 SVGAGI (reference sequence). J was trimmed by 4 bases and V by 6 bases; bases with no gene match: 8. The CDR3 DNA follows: TGTGCCAGCAGCCCCACCGGGACAGGGGCCTATGGCTACACCTTC. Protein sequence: CASSPTGTGAYGYTF.

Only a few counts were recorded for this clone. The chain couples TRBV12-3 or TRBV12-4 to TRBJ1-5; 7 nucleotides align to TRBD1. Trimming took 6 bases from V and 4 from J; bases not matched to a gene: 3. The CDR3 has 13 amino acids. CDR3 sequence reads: CASSLQGNQPQHF. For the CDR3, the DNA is TGTGCCAGCAGCCTACAGGGGAATCAGCCCCAGCATTTT.

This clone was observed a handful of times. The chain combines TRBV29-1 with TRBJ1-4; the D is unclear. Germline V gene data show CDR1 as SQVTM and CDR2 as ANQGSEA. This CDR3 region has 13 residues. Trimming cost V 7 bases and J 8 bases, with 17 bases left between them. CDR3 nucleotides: TGCAGCGCCAAGTCCTCCAGTCGAGAAAAACTGTTTTTT. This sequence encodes CSAKSSSREKLFF. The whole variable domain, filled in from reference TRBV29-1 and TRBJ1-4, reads SAVISQKPSRDICQRGTSLTIQCQVDSQVTMMFWYRQQPGQSLTLIATANQGSEATYESGFVIDKFPISRPNLTFSTLTVSNMSPEDSSIYLCSAKSSSREKLFFGSGTQLSVL.

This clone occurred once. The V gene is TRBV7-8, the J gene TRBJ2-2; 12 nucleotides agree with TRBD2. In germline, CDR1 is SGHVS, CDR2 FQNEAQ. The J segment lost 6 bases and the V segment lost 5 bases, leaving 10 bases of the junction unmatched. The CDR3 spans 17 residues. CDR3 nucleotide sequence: TGTGCCAGCAGCGGCGGACTAGCGGGAACCTCGGCCGGGGAGCTGTTTTTT. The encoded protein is CASSGGLAGTSAGELFF.

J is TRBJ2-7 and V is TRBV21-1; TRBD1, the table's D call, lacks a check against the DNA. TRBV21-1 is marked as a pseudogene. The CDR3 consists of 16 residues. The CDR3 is CASSKNRDSEGYEQYF. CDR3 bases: TGTGCCAGCAGCAAAAATCGGGACAGCGAGGGCTACGAGCAGTACTTC.

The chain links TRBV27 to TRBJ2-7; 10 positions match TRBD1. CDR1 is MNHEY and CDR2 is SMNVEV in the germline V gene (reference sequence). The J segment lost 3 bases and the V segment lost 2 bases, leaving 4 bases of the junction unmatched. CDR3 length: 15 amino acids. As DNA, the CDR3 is TGTGCCAGCAGTTTAGACCGGGACAGGGGCTACGAGCAGTACTTC. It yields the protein CASSLDRDRGYEQYF.

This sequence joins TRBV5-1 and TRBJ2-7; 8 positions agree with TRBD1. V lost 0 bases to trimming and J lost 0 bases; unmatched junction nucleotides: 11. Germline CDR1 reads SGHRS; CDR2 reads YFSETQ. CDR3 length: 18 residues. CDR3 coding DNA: TGCGCCAGCAGCTTGGGACAGGGGCTGGTGATCAGCTCCTACGAGCAGTACTTC. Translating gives CASSLGQGLVISSYEQYF.

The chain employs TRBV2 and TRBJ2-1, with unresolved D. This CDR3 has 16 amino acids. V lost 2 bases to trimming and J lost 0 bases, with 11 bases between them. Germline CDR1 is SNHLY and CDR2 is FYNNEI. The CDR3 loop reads CASSENRVGSYNEQFF. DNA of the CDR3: TGTGCCAGCAGTGAAAATCGGGTGGGCTCCTACAATGAGCAGTTCTTC.

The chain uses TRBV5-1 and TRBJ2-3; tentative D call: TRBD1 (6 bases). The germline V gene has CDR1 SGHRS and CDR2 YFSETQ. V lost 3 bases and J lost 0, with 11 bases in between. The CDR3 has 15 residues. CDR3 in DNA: TGCGCCAGCAGCTCAGGGGATACTAGCACAGATACGCAGTATTTT. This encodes CASSSGDTSTDTQYF.

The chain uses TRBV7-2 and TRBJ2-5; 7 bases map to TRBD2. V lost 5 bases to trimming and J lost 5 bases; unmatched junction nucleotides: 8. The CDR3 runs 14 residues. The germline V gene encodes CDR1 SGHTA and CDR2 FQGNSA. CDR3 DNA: TGTGCCAGCAGCCGCAATGGGGGGGAGGAGACCCAGTACTTC. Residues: CASSRNGGEETQYF.

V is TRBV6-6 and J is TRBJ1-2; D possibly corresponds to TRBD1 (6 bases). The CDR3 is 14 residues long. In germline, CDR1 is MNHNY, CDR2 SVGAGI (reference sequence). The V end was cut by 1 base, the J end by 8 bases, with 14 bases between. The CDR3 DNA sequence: TGTGCCAGCAGTTACTGGGCGGGGGCGCAAGGCTACACCTTC. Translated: CASSYWAGAQGYTF.

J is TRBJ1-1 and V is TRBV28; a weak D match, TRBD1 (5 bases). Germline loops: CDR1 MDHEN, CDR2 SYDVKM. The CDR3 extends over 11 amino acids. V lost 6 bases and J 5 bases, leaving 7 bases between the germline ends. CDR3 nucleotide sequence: TGTGCCAGCAGAGGGGTAACTGAAGCTTTCTTT. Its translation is CASRGVTEAFF.

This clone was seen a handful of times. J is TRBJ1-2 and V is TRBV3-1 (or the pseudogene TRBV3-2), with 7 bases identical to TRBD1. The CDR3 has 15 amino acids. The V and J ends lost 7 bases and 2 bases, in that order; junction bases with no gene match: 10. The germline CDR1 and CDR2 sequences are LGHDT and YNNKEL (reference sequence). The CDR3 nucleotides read TGTGCCAGCATAAATCGGGGACAGATAAACTATGGCTACACCTTC. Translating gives CASINRGQINYGYTF.

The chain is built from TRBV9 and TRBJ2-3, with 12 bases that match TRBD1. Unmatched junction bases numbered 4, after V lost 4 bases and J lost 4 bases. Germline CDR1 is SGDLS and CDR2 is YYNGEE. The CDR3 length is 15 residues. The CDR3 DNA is TGTGCCAGCAGCCTCGGGACAGGGGGCGCAGATACGCAGTATTTT. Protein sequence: CASSLGTGGADTQYF.

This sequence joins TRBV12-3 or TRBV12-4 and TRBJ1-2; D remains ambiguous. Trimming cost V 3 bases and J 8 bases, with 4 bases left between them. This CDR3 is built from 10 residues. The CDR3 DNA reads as TGTGCCAGCAGTTTTCTGGGCTACACCTTC. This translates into CASSFLGYTF.

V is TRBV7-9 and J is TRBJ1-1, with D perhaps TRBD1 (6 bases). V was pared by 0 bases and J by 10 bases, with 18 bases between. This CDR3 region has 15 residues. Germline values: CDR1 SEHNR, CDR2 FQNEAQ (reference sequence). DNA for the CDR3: TGTGCCAGCAGCTTAGCGGGCAGGGGTTTCACAGGAGCTTTCTTT. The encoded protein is CASSLAGRGFTGAFF.

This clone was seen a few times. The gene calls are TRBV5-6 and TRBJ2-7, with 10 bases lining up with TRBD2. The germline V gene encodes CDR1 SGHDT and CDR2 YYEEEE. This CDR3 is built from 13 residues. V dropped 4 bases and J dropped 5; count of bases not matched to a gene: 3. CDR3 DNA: TGTGCCAGCAGCCGGACTAGCGGCAACGAGCAGTACTTC. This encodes CASSRTSGNEQYF.

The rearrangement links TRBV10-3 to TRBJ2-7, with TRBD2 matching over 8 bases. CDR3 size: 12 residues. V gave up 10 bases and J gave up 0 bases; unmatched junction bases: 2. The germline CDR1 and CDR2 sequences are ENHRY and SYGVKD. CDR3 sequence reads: CATSGSSYEQYF. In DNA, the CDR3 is TGTGCCACCAGCGGGAGCTCCTACGAGCAGTACTTC.

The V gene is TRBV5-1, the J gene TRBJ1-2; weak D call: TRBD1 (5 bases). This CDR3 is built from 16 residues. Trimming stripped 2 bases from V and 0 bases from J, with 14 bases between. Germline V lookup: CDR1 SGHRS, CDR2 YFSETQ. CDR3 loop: CASSFVTGTSNYGYTF. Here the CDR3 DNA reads TGCGCCAGCAGCTTTGTGACGGGGACTTCTAACTATGGCTACACCTTC.